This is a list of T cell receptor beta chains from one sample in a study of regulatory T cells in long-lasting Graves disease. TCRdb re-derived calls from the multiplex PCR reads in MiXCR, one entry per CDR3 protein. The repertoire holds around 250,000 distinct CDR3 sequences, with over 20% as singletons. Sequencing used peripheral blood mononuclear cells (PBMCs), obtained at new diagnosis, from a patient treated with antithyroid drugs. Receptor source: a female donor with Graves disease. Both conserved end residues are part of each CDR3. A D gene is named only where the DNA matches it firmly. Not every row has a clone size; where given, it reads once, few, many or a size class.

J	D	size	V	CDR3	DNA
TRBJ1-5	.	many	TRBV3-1	CASSQALGDQPQHF	TGTGCCAGCAGCCAAGCCCTCGGTGATCAGCCCCAGCATTTT
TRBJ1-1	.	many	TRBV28	CASTQSGMNTEAFF	TGTGCCAGCACCCAATCGGGGATGAACACTGAAGCTTTCTTT
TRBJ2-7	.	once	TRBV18	CASSPQGWEEQYF	TGTGCCAGCTCACCACAGGGTTGGGAGGAGCAGTACTTC
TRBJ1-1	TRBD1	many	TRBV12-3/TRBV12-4	CASSLGQGMNTEAFF	TGTGCCAGCAGTTTGGGACAGGGGATGAACACTGAAGCTTTCTTT
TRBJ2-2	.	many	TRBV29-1	CSVEDLSLGELFF	TGCAGCGTTGAAGATCTATCCCTCGGGGAGCTGTTTTTT
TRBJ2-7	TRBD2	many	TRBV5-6	CASSAGLAAAYEQYF	TGTGCCAGCAGCGCGGGACTAGCGGCCGCCTACGAGCAGTACTTC
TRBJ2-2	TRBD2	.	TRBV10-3	CAISASGGQDTGELFF	TGTGCCATCAGTGCTAGCGGGGGGCAGGACACCGGGGAGCTGTTTTTT
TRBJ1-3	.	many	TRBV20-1	CSARERYSGNTIYF	TGCAGTGCTAGAGAACGGTACTCTGGAAACACCATATATTTT
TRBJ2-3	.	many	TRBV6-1	CASTDSTGQADTQYF	TGTGCCAGCACCGACTCAACGGGGCAGGCAGATACGCAGTATTTT
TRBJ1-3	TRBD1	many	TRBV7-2	CASSLDRGTGNTIYF	TGTGCCAGCAGCTTAGACAGGGGAACTGGAAACACCATATATTTT
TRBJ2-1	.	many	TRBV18	CASSPPATKGNEQFF	TGTGCCAGCTCACCCCCGGCGACCAAGGGAAATGAGCAGTTCTTC
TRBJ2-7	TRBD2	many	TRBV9	CASSAPGTSGSTTYEQYF	TGTGCCAGCAGCGCCCCCGGGACTAGCGGGTCTACTACCTACGAGCAGTACTTC
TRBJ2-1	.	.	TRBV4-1	CASSHPDSYNEQFF	TGCGCCAGCAGCCACCCTGACTCCTACAATGAGCAGTTCTTC
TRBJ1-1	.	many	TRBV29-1	CSVGSSQNTEAFF	TGCAGCGTCGGGTCCTCACAGAACACTGAAGCTTTCTTT
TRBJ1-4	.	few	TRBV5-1	CASSLGSAATNEKLFF	TGCGCCAGCAGCCTCGGAAGCGCCGCAACTAATGAAAAACTGTTTTTT
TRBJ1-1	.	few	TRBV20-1	CSARDGKGGGAFF	TGCAGTGCTAGAGATGGTAAAGGGGGGGGAGCTTTCTTT
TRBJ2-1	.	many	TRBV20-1	CSAPLAFRYNEQFF	TGCAGTGCCCCACTAGCTTTTCGATACAATGAGCAGTTCTTC
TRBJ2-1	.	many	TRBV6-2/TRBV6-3	CASRDNEQFF	TGTGCCAGCAGAGACAATGAGCAGTTCTTC
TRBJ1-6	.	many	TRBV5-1	CASSLGGFMANSPLHF	TGCGCCAGCAGCTTAGGAGGGTTTATGGCAAATTCACCCCTCCACTTT
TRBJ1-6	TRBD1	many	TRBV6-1	CASSPDRDSPLHF	TGTGCCAGCAGTCCCGACAGGGACTCACCCCTCCACTTT
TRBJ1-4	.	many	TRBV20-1	CSARDGGASTNEKLFF	TGCAGTGCTAGGGATGGGGGCGCTTCAACTAATGAAAAACTGTTTTTT
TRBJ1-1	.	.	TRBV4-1	CASSQSNTEAFF	TGCGCCAGCAGCCAATCAAACACTGAAGCTTTCTTT
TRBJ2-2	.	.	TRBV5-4	CASSLPRHSTGELFF	TGTGCCAGCAGCTTGCCAAGGCACTCCACCGGGGAGCTGTTTTTT
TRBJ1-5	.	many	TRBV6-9	CASSYNTGSAGNQPQHF	TGTGCCAGCAGTTACAACACAGGGTCGGCGGGCAATCAGCCCCAGCATTTT
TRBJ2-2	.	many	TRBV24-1	CATSGVSGTGELFF	TGTGCCACCTCGGGGGTCAGTGGTACAGGGGAGCTGTTTTTT
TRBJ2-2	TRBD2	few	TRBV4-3	CASRGGSSANTGELFF	TGCGCCAGCAGGGGAGGGAGCAGCGCGAACACCGGGGAGCTGTTTTTT
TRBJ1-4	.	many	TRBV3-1	CASRTTAREGKLFF	TGTGCCAGCAGAACGACAGCACGGGAGGGAAAACTGTTTTTT
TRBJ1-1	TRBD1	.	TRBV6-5	CASSYDRGNTEAFF	TGTGCCAGCAGTTATGACAGGGGGAACACTGAAGCTTTCTTT
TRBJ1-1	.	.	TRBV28	CASSLFGQNTEAFF	TGTGCCAGCAGTTTATTTGGACAGAACACTGAAGCTTTCTTT
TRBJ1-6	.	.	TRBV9	CASSPSDSSYNSPLHF	TGTGCCAGCAGCCCTTCGGACAGCTCCTATAATTCACCCCTCCACTTT
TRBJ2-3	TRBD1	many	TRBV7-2	CASSLTMGQGSDTQYF	TGTGCCAGCAGCTTAACGATGGGACAGGGTTCAGATACGCAGTATTTT
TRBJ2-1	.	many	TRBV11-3	CASSSPSGFGASGSEQFF	TGTGCCAGCAGCTCTCCCTCGGGTTTTGGAGCAAGTGGGAGCGAGCAGTTCTTC
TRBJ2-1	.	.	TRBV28	CASSTGTGLNEQFF	TGTGCCAGCAGTACCGGGACTGGTCTTAATGAGCAGTTCTTC